Sequencing of this TCR beta chain was carried out in a study of shared T cell receptors in the human thymus. The repertoire was sequenced with immunoSEQ multiplex PCR; TCRdb's copy has only in-frame clones and lacks some. This table holds some 760,000 clones, around 85% found once. The V end was cut by 8 bases, the J end by 8 bases, with 19 bases between. Germline CDR1 is SGHVS and CDR2 is FQNEAQ. This CDR3 contains 14 residues. The same sample was also studied in work on human thymus T cells.

This TCR was sampled from a girl younger than two with a congenital heart defect. Material for sequencing was thymocytes. The chain combines TRBV7-8 with TRBJ2-1, with D possibly being TRBD1 (5 bases). CDR3 nucleotide sequence: TGTGCCAGCGTCAATGGGCCAGGGTCCTATGAGCAGTTCTTC. Encoded protein: CASVNGPGSYEQFF.